This TCR beta chain emerged from a study of T-cell memory formation after mild COVID-19 (dated by TCRdb to the early 2020s). Regarding the complete study: Most TCR sequence clusters were specific to one of the two donors. Two young, previously healthy adult volunteers, one female and one male, were included in the cohort. In two donors, T-cell clones that expanded and contracted after mild COVID-19 were followed by sequencing TCRalpha and TCRbeta repertoires longitudinally.

Many counts were recorded for this clonotype. This clone's antigen is unknown. Base qualities are missing; no much larger clone stands one base away. The CDR3 runs 17 amino acids, cysteine and phenylalanine included. Of the read, only the CDR3 DNA is kept; its 51 bases are in frame from base 1. The germline V gene supplies CDR1 KGHSH and CDR2 LQKENI. The junction shows trimming of 2 bases on V and 0 bases on J, and the gene matches do not reach 5 bases of it. PBMCs were isolated by Ficoll-Paque density gradient centrifugation. Instrument on record: Illumina NovaSeq 6000. cDNA libraries for TCRalpha and TCRbeta were prepared by 5'RACE using constant-segment primers, with sample barcodes and unique molecular identifiers added. RNA was extracted from every sample with Trizol reagent. Amplification of the libraries took two PCR steps, and the second step added a second sample barcode plus Illumina TruSeq adapters. Sequencing of libraries was performed on an Illumina NovaSeq with 2 x 150 bp paired-end reads. From the authors' description of their analysis: Demultiplexing of reads and collapsing into UMI-guided consensus sequences were performed with migec v1.2.7. Using mixcr v2.1.11, UMI consensuses were aligned to TRA and TRB V and J templates and then assembled into clonotypes. A clonotype was counted as expanded or contracted only if both edgeR and NoisET called the change significant, with noise models trained on biological replicates. edgeR calls used a false discovery rate-adjusted p below 0.01 and a log2 fold-change threshold of 1. PCA with hierarchical clustering of max-normalized trajectories of the 1000 most abundant clonotypes was used as exploratory dynamics analysis. Each responding clone was given a CD4 or CD8 phenotype based on the CD4+ and CD8+ repertoires, which had been sequenced separately. TCRdb's own reprocessing of the public reads used fastp at Q25 and MiXCR and kept productive beta chains. Rows merge per CDR3 protein into single entries with the most common DNA and genes. The V and J calls were not made by the authors but by TCRdb's processing. This sample is represented by approximately 240,000 distinct CDR3 sequences; roughly 15% of them were singletons. The top ten clones comprise approximately 3.4% of the sample.

The full study reports these points: Contracting CD4+ clones turned up mainly in the CM and EM memory subsets, whereas EMRA was where CD8+ clones were enriched. Only a couple of mild cases were covered by the study, and larger cohorts that include severe cases with pre-infection samples were considered necessary. Clones that contracted from day 15 to 85 showed balanced CD4/CD8 phenotypes, whereas a second wave of clones that expanded from day 15 to 37 leaned towards CD4+. Some responding clones were found in pre-infection memory, which suggests that pre-existing cross-reactive memory T cells took part in the SARS-CoV-2 response. Whether the second-wave clones peaking on day 37 were SARS-CoV-2 specific was not confirmed.

The sample consisted of PBMCs or a T cell subset sorted from them (not recorded which). The chain is made from TRBV18 and TRBJ2-7; TRBD2 fits 12 bases in the junction. The sequence came from a young man who had mild COVID-19 (a few samples of this study predate the infection). The sample titles of this study are shuffled in the database, so cell type and time point are left out; the donor was told from shared clones. The CDR3 reads as follows: CASSPALAGGNSYEQYF. The DNA sequence is as follows: TGTGCCAGCTCACCAGCACTAGCGGGGGGCAACTCCTACGAGCAGTACTTC.